This T cell receptor (beta chain) originates from a study of T cell responses to AZD1222 COVID-19 vaccine. Whole-study context: Both about-4-week and about-12-week second-dose recipients were combined. Findings and limits, study-wide: Clonal diversity may have been underestimated, and the donors were mostly white British, with more females than males. Spike as a whole was targeted by vaccine-associated CD4 TCRs, dominant at 160-218 and 743-854. The study found Spike-specific TCR breadth and depth rose after two AZD1222 doses.

Note on this clone: Its target is unknown. At one boundary the junction diverges from the germline segment, which might be a read error.

The table came from immunoSEQ multiplex PCR; TCRdb's copy has only in-frame clones and leaves some out. The data show about 120,000 clones, 92% seen once. The germline CDR1 and CDR2 sequences are GTSNPN and SVGIG (reference sequence). The length of the CDR3 is 11 residues. This sequence originates from an adult in good health. Sequenced here: peripheral blood, sampled on day 0 of AZD1222 vaccination. The rearrangement links TRBV30 to TRBJ2-7; no definite D call. CDR3 sequence reads: CAWSVGYGQYF. The CDR3 DNA follows: TGTGCCTGGAGTGTAGGCTACGGGCAGTACTTC.